The 6 T cell receptor beta chains below all came from one sample that was sequenced in a study of blood T cell repertoires in COVID-19. Clones were sequenced by immunoSEQ multiplex PCR, and TCRdb holds only the in-frame ones, with some missing. The data show some 200,000 clones, with approximately 84% seen just once and roughly 8% held by the top ten. Material for sequencing was peripheral blood. The receptors come from a woman aged 45-60 years with active or convalescent COVID-19.

The chain joins TRBV28 to TRBJ2-7; 9 bases map to TRBD1. Trimming at V came to 7 bases and at J to 6 bases, leaving 7 bases not matched to a gene. The germline gives CDR1 MDHEN, CDR2 SYDVKM. The CDR3 covers 13 residues. In DNA, the CDR3 is TGTGCCAGCAATTTGCACAGGGGGCTCGAGCAGTACGTC. Translated, it gives CASNLHRGLEQYV.

This clone showed up just a few times. This chain links TRBV7-9 with TRBJ1-2, with TRBD1 matching 8 bases. Germline CDR1 is SEHNR and CDR2 is FQNEAQ (reference sequence). The V gene end was trimmed by 5 bases and the J gene end by 8 bases; junction bases not matched to a gene: 7. The CDR3 runs 13 residues. Here the CDR3 reads CASSRTGREGYTF. The CDR3 region has the DNA TGTGCCAGCAGCCGGACAGGGCGGGAGGGCTACACCTTC.

The V call is TRBV24-1, the J call TRBJ1-1, with a possible D match to TRBD1 (6 bases). The CDR3 sequence is 16 residues long. V lost 9 bases and J lost 1, with 20 bases in between. Germline V gene lookup returns CDR1 KGHDR and CDR2 SFDVKD. The CDR3 sequence is CATSQGKITTNTEAFF. CDR3 in DNA: TGTGCCACCTCCCAGGGGAAAATTACGACGAACACTGAAGCTTTCTTT.

V gene TRBV5-5 combines with J gene TRBJ2-2; 11 nucleotides align to TRBD2. Looked up from germline, CDR1 is SGHKS and CDR2 is YYEKEE (reference sequence). With 2 bases clipped from V and 6 bases from J, the junction kept 9 bases outside the gene matches. The CDR3 extends over 17 amino acids. CDR3 in amino acids: CASSLSTSGVKAGELFF. CDR3 coding DNA: TGTGCCAGCAGCTTATCGACTAGCGGGGTCAAGGCCGGGGAGCTGTTTTTT.

J is TRBJ2-2 and V is TRBV28, with D possibly being TRBD2 (5 bases). The germline gives CDR1 MDHEN, CDR2 SYDVKM. V dropped 5 bases and J dropped 6 bases, with 13 bases sitting between them. This CDR3 spans 14 amino acids. Here the CDR3 DNA reads TGTGCCAGCAGTCCCGCGGGCCTTCCCGGGGAGCTGTTTTTT. Encoded protein: CASSPAGLPGELFF.

The V gene is TRBV11-2, the J gene TRBJ1-3, with D hard to call. There are 15 residues in the CDR3. V was pared by 2 bases and J by 0 bases, with 8 bases between. Germline V CDR1 and CDR2: SGHAT, FQNNGV. DNA for the CDR3: TGTGCCAGCAGCTTACGCCAGCGCTCTGGAAACACCATATATTTT. The encoded protein is CASSLRQRSGNTIYF.